This is a list of T cell receptor beta chains from one sample in a study of cytomegalovirus exposure and HLA in healthy donors. Profiling relied on immunoSEQ multiplex PCR, and the TCRdb table lists in-frame clones only, not all of them. Altogether approximately 140,000 clones are present, around 79% being singletons, with the ten largest covering 2.5% to 3.5%. Material for sequencing was PBMCs. These receptors were collected from a female donor in good health and CMV-seronegative. CDR3s include the opening cysteine and the closing phenylalanine or tryptophan. The D gene is left open where the match is weak. Size tells how often a clone was seen (once, few, many) or the class of an expanded clone, and some rows leave it out.

abundance: NA
j_gene: TRBJ1-5
v_gene: TRBV12-5
d_gene: NA
len: 12
CDR3aa: CASGLSGQPQHF
CDR3nt: TGTGCTAGTGGTTTATCAGGGCAGCCCCAGCATTTT

abundance: NA
j_gene: TRBJ1-1
v_gene: TRBV15
d_gene: NA
len: 13
CDR3aa: CATSRGGPTEAFF
CDR3nt: TGTGCCACCAGCAGAGGAGGGCCCACTGAAGCTTTCTTT

abundance: NA
j_gene: TRBJ2-5
v_gene: TRBV19
d_gene: NA
len: 16
CDR3aa: CASRRRGLSYQETQYF
CDR3nt: TGTGCCAGTAGAAGAAGAGGGTTATCGTACCAAGAGACCCAGTACTTC

abundance: once
j_gene: TRBJ2-1
v_gene: TRBV7-6
d_gene: TRBD2
len: 18
CDR3aa: CASSLSSGTSGGGGEQFF
CDR3nt: TGTGCCAGCAGCCTATCCTCTGGGACTAGCGGGGGGGGCGGGGAGCAGTTCTTC

abundance: once
j_gene: TRBJ2-7
v_gene: TRBV28
d_gene: NA
len: 12
CDR3aa: CASRQDAYEQYF
CDR3nt: TGTGCCAGTAGACAGGATGCCTACGAGCAGTACTTC

abundance: once
j_gene: TRBJ2-7
v_gene: TRBV28
d_gene: TRBD1
len: 16
CDR3aa: CASSRGLQGARYEQYF
CDR3nt: TGTGCCAGCAGCCGAGGGCTGCAGGGGGCTCGGTACGAGCAGTACTTC

abundance: NA
j_gene: TRBJ1-1
v_gene: TRBV29-1
d_gene: NA
len: 11
CDR3aa: CSVNPDTEAFF
CDR3nt: TGCAGCGTTAACCCGGACACTGAAGCTTTCTTT

abundance: NA
j_gene: TRBJ1-4
v_gene: TRBV27
d_gene: NA
len: 12
CDR3aa: CASGVLRVGLFF
CDR3nt: TGTGCCAGCGGAGTTCTCAGGGTCGGACTGTTTTTT

abundance: few
j_gene: TRBJ1-1
v_gene: TRBV5-6
d_gene: NA
len: 13
CDR3aa: CASSRGVNTEAFF
CDR3nt: TGTGCCAGCAGCCGGGGGGTGAACACTGAAGCTTTCTTT

abundance: few
j_gene: TRBJ2-3
v_gene: TRBV5-6
d_gene: TRBD2
len: 18
CDR3aa: CASSFGTSGRRRGDTQYF
CDR3nt: TGTGCCAGCAGCTTCGGGACTAGCGGGAGACGGCGCGGAGATACGCAGTATTTT

abundance: once
j_gene: TRBJ1-3
v_gene: TRBV6-1
d_gene: NA
len: 15
CDR3aa: CASSEANGLGNTIYF
CDR3nt: TGTGCCAGCAGTGAAGCAAATGGACTCGGAAACACCATATATTTT

abundance: few
j_gene: TRBJ2-3
v_gene: TRBV5-1
d_gene: TRBD2
len: 17
CDR3aa: CASSLRPSGSSTDTQYF
CDR3nt: TGCGCCAGCAGCTTGCGGCCTAGCGGGAGTAGCACAGATACGCAGTATTTT

abundance: NA
j_gene: TRBJ2-6
v_gene: TRBV5-1
d_gene: TRBD2
len: 16
CDR3aa: CASSYTGGAGANVLTF
CDR3nt: TGCGCCAGCAGCTACACCGGGGGGGCTGGGGCCAACGTCCTGACTTTC

abundance: NA
j_gene: TRBJ1-2
v_gene: TRBV11-2
d_gene: NA
len: 14
CDR3aa: CASSLGGGFEGYTF
CDR3nt: TGTGCCAGCAGCTTAGGAGGCGGATTTGAGGGCTACACCTTC

abundance: NA
j_gene: TRBJ2-3
v_gene: TRBV6-6
d_gene: TRBD2
len: 15
CDR3aa: CASSLGLAGVDTQYF
CDR3nt: TGTGCCAGCAGTCTGGGACTAGCGGGGGTGGATACGCAGTATTTT

abundance: NA
j_gene: TRBJ2-3
v_gene: TRBV30
d_gene: TRBD2
len: 16
CDR3aa: CAWSVLGGGSADTQYF
CDR3nt: TGTGCCTGGAGTGTACTTGGCGGGGGTTCGGCAGATACGCAGTATTTT

abundance: once
j_gene: TRBJ1-1
v_gene: TRBV19
d_gene: NA
len: 14
CDR3aa: CASSSRRENTEAFF
CDR3nt: TGTGCCAGTAGTAGCCGACGGGAGAACACTGAAGCTTTCTTT

abundance: NA
j_gene: TRBJ2-3
v_gene: TRBV9
d_gene: NA
len: 14
CDR3aa: CASSVVYSTDTQYF
CDR3nt: TGTGCCAGCAGCGTAGTTTATAGCACAGATACGCAGTATTTT

abundance: once
j_gene: TRBJ1-1
v_gene: TRBV5-1
d_gene: NA
len: 15
CDR3aa: CASSPLGGGSTEAFF
CDR3nt: TGCGCCAGCAGCCCCCTGGGCGGGGGGTCCACTGAAGCTTTCTTT

abundance: NA
j_gene: TRBJ1-1
v_gene: TRBV14
d_gene: NA
len: 11
CDR3aa: CASSQRSLAFF
CDR3nt: TGTGCCAGCAGCCAGAGGTCTTTGGCTTTCTTT

abundance: NA
j_gene: TRBJ2-5
v_gene: TRBV27
d_gene: NA
len: 11
CDR3aa: CASSPWRTQYF
CDR3nt: TGTGCCAGCAGCCCCTGGAGGACCCAGTACTTC

abundance: NA
j_gene: TRBJ1-3
v_gene: TRBV7-2
d_gene: NA
len: 14
CDR3aa: CASSERTAGNTIYF
CDR3nt: TGTGCCAGCAGCGAGAGGACAGCTGGAAACACCATATATTTT

abundance: NA
j_gene: TRBJ2-2
v_gene: TRBV2
d_gene: NA
len: 15
CDR3aa: CASSVTPPGFGELFF
CDR3nt: TGTGCCAGCAGTGTAACACCCCCGGGGTTCGGGGAGCTGTTTTTT

abundance: NA
j_gene: TRBJ2-5
v_gene: TRBV11-3
d_gene: TRBD2
len: 14
CDR3aa: CASSLTSGRETQYF
CDR3nt: TGTGCCAGCAGCTTAACTAGCGGGAGAGAGACCCAGTACTTC

abundance: NA
j_gene: TRBJ2-5
v_gene: TRBV30
d_gene: NA
len: 15
CDR3aa: CAWSVRDFSQETQYF
CDR3nt: TGTGCCTGGAGTGTACGGGACTTCTCTCAAGAGACCCAGTACTTC

abundance: NA
j_gene: TRBJ1-2
v_gene: TRBV10-3
d_gene: TRBD1
len: 16
CDR3aa: CAISDSQGELDYGYTF
CDR3nt: TGTGCCATCAGTGATTCCCAGGGGGAGTTGGACTATGGCTACACCTTC

abundance: NA
j_gene: TRBJ2-4
v_gene: TRBV5-6
d_gene: TRBD2
len: 15
CDR3aa: CASSSRTSGRNIQYF
CDR3nt: TGTGCCAGCAGTTCAAGGACTAGCGGGAGAAACATTCAGTACTTC

abundance: NA
j_gene: TRBJ2-1
v_gene: TRBV5-1
d_gene: TRBD2
len: 15
CDR3aa: CASSTLAGGSNEQFF
CDR3nt: TGCGCCAGCAGCACACTAGCGGGAGGAAGTAATGAGCAGTTCTTC

abundance: NA
j_gene: TRBJ1-2
v_gene: TRBV30
d_gene: NA
len: 12
CDR3aa: CAWTGFNYGYTF
CDR3nt: TGTGCCTGGACAGGGTTTAACTATGGCTACACCTTC

abundance: NA
j_gene: TRBJ2-7
v_gene: TRBV7-9
d_gene: NA
len: 15
CDR3aa: CASSGTDGGSYEQYF
CDR3nt: TGTGCCAGCAGCGGGACGGACGGGGGTTCCTACGAGCAGTACTTC

abundance: NA
j_gene: TRBJ1-1
v_gene: TRBV4-1
d_gene: NA
len: 17
CDR3aa: CASSQGFRGSLNTEAFF
CDR3nt: TGCGCCAGCAGCCAAGGGTTCAGGGGTTCCTTGAACACTGAAGCTTTCTTT

abundance: NA
j_gene: TRBJ2-6
v_gene: TRBV30
d_gene: NA
len: 14
CDR3aa: CAWGGFTGANVLTF
CDR3nt: TGTGCCTGGGGGGGGTTTACTGGGGCCAACGTCCTGACTTTC

abundance: few
j_gene: TRBJ1-4
v_gene: TRBV5-8
d_gene: NA
len: 12
CDR3aa: CAITHGEEKLFF
CDR3nt: TGTGCCATTACACACGGGGAAGAAAAACTGTTTTTT

abundance: NA
j_gene: TRBJ2-7
v_gene: TRBV7-6
d_gene: TRBD2
len: 12
CDR3aa: CASSASGYEQYF
CDR3nt: TGTGCCAGCAGTGCTAGCGGGTACGAGCAGTACTTC